Here is one T cell receptor (beta chain) with its context. What this receptor recognizes is not known. Qualities for individual bases were not recorded, and no much larger clone is one base off. The cohort was made up of approximately 670 healthy bone marrow donors. At the time of sampling, every cohort member was nominally healthy, though immune exposures that went unrecorded were likely present. The donor tested CMV seropositive, placing the donor among the approximately 290 seropositive members of the cohort. Every donor gave a peripheral blood sample, and the peripheral blood mononuclear cells from that sample were used for TCR beta sequencing. The Qiagen DNeasy Blood Extraction Kit was used to extract genomic DNA from the blood cell samples. The CDR3 contains 16 residues, cysteine and phenylalanine counted. The only DNA kept is the CDR3, 48 bases in frame from the first base. Via the germline V gene, CDR1 is SGHRS and CDR2 YFSETQ. Relative to germline, V is 7 bases shorter and J is 2 bases shorter, with 18 bases between their ends.

The data are from a study of cytomegalovirus exposure and HLA in healthy donors (TCRdb year 2017). Regarding the research as a whole: In an earlier analysis of under 600 of the donors, around 290 Gb of sequence data and 90 million to 130 million unique TCR beta sequences from some 170 million T cells were reported. To predict cytomegalovirus infection status, the study combined high-throughput TCR immunosequencing, statistical association of individual TCRs with disease status, and machine learning. Rather than using new phenotypic data, the later analysis identified candidate immune exposures from TCR beta sequences and from how often those sequences occurred across donors. The number of donors typed differed by locus, with 629-630 for A, B, C, DRB1 and DQB1, 522 for DQA1, about 610 for DPA1, and under 490 for DPB1. The T cell repertoires of some 670 subjects were profiled by immunosequencing and related to cytomegalovirus serostatus. Among roughly 400 genotyped donors of the cohort, an average of about 240,000 unique TCR beta nucleotide sequences was sequenced per donor, of which roughly 17% were non-productive. Donor age, sex, ethnicity and CMV serostatus were compiled together with the repertoire data. An earlier analysis of several hundred of the donors applied high-throughput TCR beta sequencing to assess whether each TCR beta V gene segment acted as functional or pseudogenic. In a later genetic analysis, genome-wide SNP genotypes for about three fifths of the 666 donors were used, and that subset was treated as a discovery cohort. All discovery cohort repertoires had been generated using a single sequencing platform. The study aimed to test whether cataloging public T cell receptors could reveal signatures of past pathogen exposure. A separate validation cohort of about 110 different subjects was used in addition to the roughly 670-subject first cohort. Because of strong linkage in the cohort, roughly 5 DR-DQ haplotypes were treated as single units for association and clustering. Of the 398 genotyped donors, roughly 85% fell in the genetic ancestry cluster associated with self-reported Caucasian donors. Class I and class II HLA loci were covered by the typing at four-digit resolution. An early release covering approximately 600 HLA-typed donors comprised approximately 290 gigabases of sequencing data and some 79 million unique TCR sequences. A later analysis re-examined previously published TCR beta repertoires from about 670 donors and added high-resolution HLA genotyping to investigate patterns of TCR occurrence. The investigation overall reported the following: Roughly uniform sequencing depth across donors was assumed in presence/absence analyses, although this assumption may not hold. A group of highly shared sequence variants was considered likely to be a technical artifact of the sequencing pipeline. A later analysis found that HLA-associated TCR beta chains were more clonally expanded and had lower generation probabilities than equally common non-associated chains. This cohort had only TCR beta chains sequenced, and the lack of alpha or paired-chain data limited which features could be detected. A further reported finding was that TCR beta sequences accurately predicted the HLA-A and HLA-B alleles for most subjects in the first cohort. In a later genetic analysis, a missense DCLRE1C variant was associated with V-gene and J-gene trimming of TCR beta chains, and the association was replicated in an independent cohort. A few of the identified cytomegalovirus-associated TCR beta chains were confirmed in vitro to be specific for cytomegalovirus antigens. Compared with the approximately 600-donor mean, donors in an Asian-associated ancestry cluster had fewer N-insertions in productive TCRs, according to a later genetic analysis. Strong co-occurrence of HLA alleles, especially DR and DQ, made assigning TCR associations to individual alleles difficult. Immune exposure information for the cohort was limited to CMV serostatus. According to the authors, the approach could potentially be generalized to other disease states and immunological phenotypes. Because some donors lacked HLA typing at each locus, the association tests relied only on the typed subset. Correlated functional status among segregating V segments might be attributable to linkage disequilibrium, but an unknown experimental factor could not be ruled out. Across donors, most TCR sequences were observed very rarely, whereas some public TCRs were present in many individuals. In a later analysis, some 18,000 TCR beta sequences were associated with specific HLA alleles at a false discovery rate of 0.05. According to a later analysis, TCR association rates differed among HLA loci, with DRB1 alleles showing the most associated TCRs and HLA-C alleles showing the fewest. Because counts were too low, under 20 rarely observed V segments, including chromosome 9 orphons, were left out of the earlier analysis of 587 of the donors. Broadly in line with IMGT annotations, most TCR beta V segments showed up in productive rearrangements about 87% or about 30% of the time in an earlier analysis of 450 to 600 of the donors. Several of the top co-occurrence clusters appeared to be linked to parvovirus B19, influenza, CMV and Epstein-Barr virus, according to a later analysis. The study gave a list of 150 to 200 TCR beta chains associated with cytomegalovirus. The classifier was reported to diagnose cytomegalovirus status with high specificity and sensitivity in both the original and validation cohorts. Some IMGT-functional V segments, including TRBV6-2 and TRBV6-3, could not be told apart with the 87-base-pair reads, so those segments were excluded. In a later analysis, most CMV-associated TCR beta chains were found to appear HLA-restricted, with HLA associations seemingly driven largely by CMV exposure.

The library was prepared using the immunoSEQ multiplex PCR assay. For the multiplex PCR, a mixture combining 60 forward primers for TCR Vbeta segments and 13 reverse primers for TCR Jbeta segments was used. The CDR3 region of rearranged TCR beta genes was amplified from genomic DNA with a multiplex PCR assay. Amplified TCR beta libraries were sequenced as 87-base-pair reads on the Illumina HiSeq System. Per the source publication's procedure: In a later analysis, some 80 million unique TCR beta chains were counted across the roughly 670 repertoires, and about 10 million of these chains were shared by at least two donors. To remove PCR and sequencing errors, raw reads were error-corrected and collapsed into unique sequences using a nearest-neighbor algorithm that merged closely related sequences. Alignment of CDR3 sequences to IMGT reference sequences was used to assign V, D and J gene segments. For a sequence to be retained, a match of at least six nucleotides was required to both a V gene segment and a J gene segment. Rearrangements were classified as productive when the CDR3 lacked stop codons and remained in frame with V and J, and all other rearrangements were classified as non-productive. CDR3 was defined by IMGT convention, running from the second conserved V-encoded cysteine to the conserved J-encoded phenylalanine. The earlier analysis of approximately 590 of the donors excluded any sequence lacking an unambiguous match to a single V gene segment. An earlier analysis of fewer than 750 of the donors classified V segments as functional when productive rearrangements were above 56.7% and as segregating when the standard deviation between donors was above 5%. A statistical classification framework was built for diagnosing cytomegalovirus status from the catalog of TCR beta chain sequences. In a later analysis, V and J genes were assigned by comparing TCR nucleotide sequences against IMGT/GENE-DB human TR gene sequences. Using the TCRdist pipeline, a later analysis assigned CDR3 sequences along with most-parsimonious VDJ recombination scenarios. In a later analysis, each TCR beta chain was defined by its CDR3 amino acid sequence together with its V-gene family, and reads lacking a unique V-gene family were excluded. A later analysis removed 592 highly shared, low-generation-probability nucleotide sequences to deal with suspected cross-contamination and a sequencing artifact. In a later analysis, a clonal expansion index was calculated for each public chain from normalized within-repertoire ranks of inferred template counts. In a later analysis, generation probabilities were computed using a VDJ recombination model fitted to out-of-frame rearrangements, and the results were checked against IGoR. In a later analysis, hypergeometric tests were used to score TCR-TCR, TCR-HLA and TCR-CMV co-occurrence, with a repertoire-size bias correction applied to TCR pairs. False discovery rates were estimated in a later analysis by permuting HLA or CMV assignments 20 times. In a later analysis, co-occurring TCRs were grouped using DBSCAN, and TCRdist sequence similarity was added for clustering within HLA-allele-positive subsets. Repertoires with fewer than 30,000 or more than 120,000 public chains, plus five repertoires with anomalous nucleotide sharing, were excluded from co-occurrence clustering. The immuneACCESS repertoire file appears here via TCRdb, limited to in-frame rearrangements. These files lack a portion of the clones; in checked studies, under half of the deficit traces to unresolved V genes, and the cause of the others is not known. That table supplies the V and J calls and clone size; D and trimming were determined from the DNA. The sample table holds 120,000 or so clones, of which around two thirds were seen once. Of the sample, less than 9% falls within the top ten clones.

This receptor chain uses TRBV5-1 and TRBJ2-2; the D gene is perhaps TRBD2, from 6 matching bases. The sequenced sample consisted of PBMCs. The receptor was isolated from a woman aged 40 to 50 in good health and CMV-seropositive. The DNA sequence is given as TGCGCCAGCTCCCAGCGGGCAAGTCGAAACACCGGGGAGCTGTTTTTT. This sequence encodes CASSQRASRNTGELFF. Beyond the CDR3, the reference TRBV5-1 and TRBJ2-2 genes provide the residues; the full variable domain reads: KAGVTQTPRYLIKTRGQQVTLSCSPISGHRSVSWYQQTPGQGLQFLFEYFSETQRNKGNFPGRFSGRQFSNSRSEMNVSTLELGDSALYLCASSQRASRNTGELFFGEGSRLTVL.